This T cell receptor beta chain stems from a study of T-cell reconstitution after alpha-beta-depleted transplantation in children. J gave up 4 bases and V 1 base, and 11 bases lay outside the gene matches. The length of the CDR3 is 17 residues. In germline, CDR1 is LGHNA, CDR2 YNFKEQ. This clonotype has a count of ten or more. Unique molecular identifiers were incorporated when the TCRbeta library was constructed. TCRdb re-derived calls from the PCR reads in MiXCR, one entry per CDR3 protein. The sample includes 200,000 to 250,000 distinct CDR3 sequences, 8% to 10% of them seen just once. This chain joins TRBV4-2 and TRBJ2-5; TRBD2 matches 8 bases. This receptor was identified in a human donor who donated a stem cell graft to a child with acute lymphoblastic leukemia. Material: PBMCs from the stem cell graft donor, obtained from the stem cell graft. The CDR3: CASSQGGPGGLAETQYF. Here the CDR3 DNA reads TGTGCCAGCAGCCAAGGGGGCCCGGGAGGACTAGCAGAGACCCAGTACTTC.